Presented here are 31 T cell receptor beta chains from one specimen sequenced in a study of blood T cell repertoires in COVID-19. TCRdb's copy holds only in-frame clones and misses some; the assay was immunoSEQ multiplex PCR. The table includes 150,000 to 200,000 clones, under 90% detected once. Sequences were obtained from PBMCs or T cells enriched from blood (not recorded which). These receptors were taken from a woman aged 60 to 75 who had recovered from COVID-19.

This clone was recorded once. The CDR3 nucleotides read TGCAGCGTCCTGACAGGTATGAGCAATCAGCCCCAGCATTTT. Protein product: CSVLTGMSNQPQHF. The chain recombines TRBV29-1 with TRBJ1-5; possibly TRBD1 for D (6 bases). Germline CDR1 reads SQVTM; CDR2 reads ANQGSEA. The CDR3 sequence is 14 residues long. V lost 6 bases to trimming and J lost 1 base, with 13 bases between them. The entire variable domain, with the rest obtained from reference TRBV29-1 and TRBJ1-5, is as follows: SAVISQKPSRDICQRGTSLTIQCQVDSQVTMMFWYRQQPGQSLTLIATANQGSEATYESGFVIDKFPISRPNLTFSTLTVSNMSPEDSSIYLCSVLTGMSNQPQHFGDGTRLSIL.

V and J are TRBV4-1 and TRBJ2-7; weak D call: TRBD1 (6 bases). V lost 0 bases to trimming and J lost 5 bases, with 11 bases between them. The germline CDR1 and CDR2 sequences are MGHRA and YSYEKL. CDR3 length equals 14 residues. The DNA of the CDR3 is TGCGCCAGCAGCCAAGACAGGGGAGAGAACGAGCAGTACTTC. Residues: CASSQDRGENEQYF.

V usage is TRBV9 and J usage is TRBJ1-2; D may be TRBD1 (6 bases). The V gene lost 6 bases and the J gene lost 8 bases, with 23 bases spanning the gap. Germline assignment: CDR1 SGDLS and CDR2 YYNGEE. The CDR3 extends over 15 amino acids. This CDR3 is CASTPTGLPYEGYTF. CDR3 bases: TGTGCCAGCACCCCCACAGGGCTCCCCTATGAAGGCTACACCTTC.

The J gene is TRBJ1-2, the V gene TRBV5-1, with a weak D call TRBD1 (5 bases). Germline lookup yields CDR1 SGHRS and CDR2 YFSETQ. Trimming removed 0 bases at V and 4 bases at J, with 7 bases between. CDR3 length equals 13 residues. The chain's CDR3 is CASSLETVYGYTF. The CDR3 nucleotides are TGCGCCAGCAGCTTGGAGACAGTCTATGGCTACACCTTC.

V is TRBV7-2 and J is TRBJ2-5; TRBD2 agrees at 9 bases. This CDR3 has 16 amino acids. The V gene's germline CDR1 is SGHTA and CDR2 FQGNSA. V lost 7 bases and J lost 5; bases outside the gene matches: 14. The DNA for the CDR3 is TGTGCCAGCACCCACCTTCAAGCGGGGGGCTCGGAGACCCAGTACTTC. It codes for CASTHLQAGGSETQYF. Looking up the rest from reference TRBV7-2 and TRBJ2-5 gives the full variable domain: GAGVSQSPSNKVTEKGKDVELRCDPISGHTALYWYRQSLGQGLEFLIYFQGNSAPDKSGLPSDRFSAERTGGSVSTLTIQRTQQEDSAVYLCASTHLQAGGSETQYFGPGTRLLVL.

The chain couples TRBV6-5 to TRBJ1-6; 8 nucleotides line up with TRBD1. Unmatched junction bases numbered 10, after V lost 4 bases and J lost 8 bases. Germline-derived CDR1 and CDR2 are MNHEY and SVGAGI. This CDR3 is 16 amino acids long. The CDR3 sequence: CASSLTGAFNYSPLHF. The CDR3 DNA follows: TGTGCCAGCAGTTTGACAGGGGCTTTTAATTATTCACCCCTCCACTTT.

Remarks on this clone: The identical CDR3 is also encoded by other nucleotide sequences in the sample. V and J are TRBV19 and TRBJ1-5, with 7 positions matching TRBD1. CDR1 and CDR2 from the germline V gene are LNHDA and SQIVND (reference sequence). Trimming took 3 bases from V and 1 from J; bases not matched to a gene: 3. CDR3 length: 15 residues. The CDR3 DNA follows: TGTGCCAGTAGTATGAAGGGGGCGAGCAATCAGCCCCAGCATTTT. Amino acid sequence: CASSMKGASNQPQHF.

The genes are TRBV11-1 and TRBJ2-3; TRBD1 agrees at 10 bases. Looked up from germline, CDR1 is SGHAT and CDR2 is FQDESV (reference sequence). This CDR3 is 15 amino acids long. V dropped 3 bases and J dropped 1; count of bases not matched to a gene: 1. The CDR3 nucleotides are TGTGCCAGCAGCTTCGACAGGGGGCGCACAGATACGCAGTATTTT. It codes for CASSFDRGRTDTQYF.

CDR3 in DNA: TGTGCCAGCAGTGATGGGACAGGGTCCCGCAATCAGCCCCAGCATTTT. Translation gives CASSDGTGSRNQPQHF. J is TRBJ1-5 and V is TRBV2; 9 positions match TRBD1. CDR1 and CDR2 from the germline V gene are SNHLY and FYNNEI. Trimming took 3 bases from V and 2 from J; bases not matched to a gene: 5. The CDR3 sequence is 16 residues long.

With regard to this clone: This same CDR3 is encoded by further DNA sequences in the sample. The V and J genes are TRBV18 and TRBJ1-2, with D tentatively TRBD1 (6 bases). Trimming removed 3 bases at V and 0 bases at J, with 8 bases between. This CDR3 region has 14 residues. Germline V gene sequence: CDR1 KGHSH, CDR2 LQKENI. The CDR3 DNA is TGTGCCAGCTCACCCGAGGGGGCTAACTATGGCTACACCTTC. It translates to CASSPEGANYGYTF.

The chain uses TRBV6-4 and TRBJ1-4; TRBD1 matches 7 bases. CDR1 MRHNA and CDR2 SNTAGT come from the germline V gene. The CDR3 consists of 15 residues. With 4 bases clipped from V and 4 bases from J, the junction kept 6 bases outside the gene matches. The CDR3 sequence is CASSGGTEHNEKLFF. DNA for the CDR3: TGTGCCAGCAGTGGGGGGACAGAGCATAATGAAAAACTGTTTTTT.

This clone was seen just once. This chain links TRBV18 with TRBJ2-5; D may be TRBD2 (5 bases). Trimming stripped 6 bases from V and 3 bases from J, with 11 bases between. Germline V gene data show CDR1 as KGHSH and CDR2 as LQKENI. The CDR3 length is 13 residues. The CDR3 region is CASSQLGKETQYF. CDR3 DNA sequence: TGTGCCAGCTCCCAACTCGGGAAAGAGACCCAGTACTTC.

On this clone itself: This sample also contains other DNA sequences that code for the same CDR3. The CDR3 nucleotides read TGTGCCAGCAGCGTCGCACCTCTAGCGGGGGGGCGAGCAGATACGCAGTATTTT. Translating gives CASSVAPLAGGRADTQYF. The rearrangement joins TRBV9 to TRBJ2-3; 12 positions match TRBD2. V shed 2 bases, J shed 4 bases, and the junction held 11 bases outside the gene matches. The CDR3 loop spans 18 amino acids. Germline-derived CDR1 and CDR2 are SGDLS and YYNGEE.

With respect to this clone: A junction end diverges from the germline sequence, so it may reflect a read error. V and J are TRBV5-5 and TRBJ2-3; no clear D gene. This CDR3 is 16 amino acids long. Germline lookup yields CDR1 SGHKS and CDR2 YYEKEE (reference sequence). CDR3 residues: CASTLLAGSPPDTQYF. The CDR3 coding sequence is TGTGCCAGCACCTTGTTAGCTGGGTCTCCTCCGGATACGCAGTATTTT.

This rearrangement joins TRBV27 to TRBJ2-2; D remains ambiguous. The CDR3 runs 14 residues. V was cut by 3 bases and J by 3 bases, with 8 bases left in between. CDR1 MNHEY and CDR2 SMNVEV come from the germline V gene (reference sequence). Here the CDR3 DNA reads TGTGCCAGCAGTTTCTTCGCGGACACCGGGGAGCTGTTTTTT. Amino acids: CASSFFADTGELFF.

CDR3 nucleotide sequence: TGTGCCAGCAGTGGGCAGGGGGCCAACACCGGGGAGCTGTTTTTT. Translation gives CASSGQGANTGELFF. This chain links TRBV2 with TRBJ2-2; TRBD1 matches 8 bases. Germline assignment: CDR1 SNHLY and CDR2 FYNNEI. The CDR3 has 15 amino acids. The V gene end was trimmed by 4 bases and the J gene end by 2 bases; junction bases not matched to a gene: 3. Using reference TRBV2 and TRBJ2-2 for the parts outside the CDR3, the full variable domain is EPEVTQTPSHQVTQMGQEVILRCVPISNHLYFYWYRQILGQKVEFLVSFYNNEISEKSEIFDDQFSVERPDGSNFTLKIRSTKLEDSAMYFCASSGQGANTGELFFGEGSRLTVL.

The rearrangement uses TRBV9 and TRBJ1-4, with TRBD1 matching 9 bases. The CDR3 contains 14 residues. J lost 8 bases, V lost 0 bases, and 2 bases had no gene match. CDR1 is SGDLS and CDR2 is YYNGEE in the germline V gene. The CDR3 nucleotides read TGTGCCAGCAGCGTAGGGGACAGGGACGAAAAACTGTTTTTT. Protein: CASSVGDRDEKLFF.

With respect to this clone: Other nucleotide sequences in the sample specify the same CDR3. This CDR3 is CAWSVGTGSQPQHF. The CDR3 nucleotides are TGTGCCTGGAGTGTGGGGACAGGCAGTCAGCCCCAGCATTTT. The rearrangement links TRBV30 to TRBJ1-5; 8 positions agree with TRBD1. With 0 bases clipped from V and 6 bases from J, the junction kept 4 bases outside the gene matches. This CDR3 is 14 amino acids long. CDR1 is GTSNPN and CDR2 is SVGIG in the germline V gene (reference sequence).

V and J are TRBV2 and TRBJ1-2, with 8 bases that match TRBD1. V was clipped by 4 bases and J by 3 bases; unmatched bases: 4. Germline CDR1 is SNHLY and CDR2 is FYNNEI. The CDR3 runs to 14 residues. As DNA, the CDR3 is TGTGCCAGCAGTGTAACGGGACAGGACTATGGCTACACCTTC. Protein product: CASSVTGQDYGYTF.

J is TRBJ1-5 and V is TRBV19, with 8 bases identical to TRBD1. V lost 6 bases to trimming and J lost 0 bases; unmatched junction nucleotides: 7. The length of the CDR3 is 16 residues. Per the germline V gene, CDR1 is LNHDA and CDR2 is SQIVND (reference sequence). The CDR3 spells CASSQTGVVSNQPQHF. Written as DNA, the CDR3 is TGTGCCAGTAGCCAGACAGGGGTCGTTAGCAATCAGCCCCAGCATTTT.

This clone was seen a few times. V usage is TRBV15 and J usage is TRBJ1-1; D not resolved. Per germline, CDR1 LNHNV and CDR2 YYDKDF (reference sequence). The CDR3 has 17 residues. The ends were cut back, 2 bases at V and 5 bases at J, with 21 bases in the middle. CDR3 loop: CATSRNTARTVLTEAFF. The CDR3 coding sequence is TGTGCCACCAGCAGAAATACCGCGAGAACAGTCCTGACTGAAGCTTTCTTT.

For the CDR3, the DNA is TGTGCCAGCAGCCTCGCAGGGGGCTCCTACGAGCAGTACTTC. Translating gives CASSLAGGSYEQYF. The rearrangement joins TRBV9 to TRBJ2-7; TRBD1 matches at 7 bases. This CDR3 comprises 14 residues. CDR1 and CDR2 from the germline V gene are SGDLS and YYNGEE. V was clipped by 4 bases and J by 0 bases; unmatched bases: 4.

The CDR3 region is CASRAESYEQYF. The CDR3 region has the DNA TGTGCCAGCAGGGCGGAGTCGTACGAGCAGTACTTC. The chain combines TRBV3-1 (or the pseudogene TRBV3-2) with TRBJ2-7, with D unclear. Germline-derived CDR1 and CDR2 are LGHDT and YNNKEL (reference sequence). This CDR3 comprises 12 residues. V gave up 6 bases and J gave up 4 bases, with 10 bases separating them.

The chain joins TRBV11-2 to TRBJ2-2; 7 positions match TRBD1. Trimming removed 1 base from V and 0 bases from J; junction bases left unmatched: 2. The CDR3 contains 16 residues. Germline CDR1 reads SGHAT; CDR2 reads FQNNGV. The CDR3 is CASSLAQGANTGELFF. CDR3 bases: TGTGCCAGCAGCTTAGCTCAGGGGGCGAACACCGGGGAGCTGTTTTTT.

This chain links TRBV5-1 with TRBJ2-3, with 7 bases identical to TRBD2. This CDR3 spans 15 amino acids. J gave up 4 bases and V 3 bases, and 8 bases lay outside the gene matches. Looked up from germline, CDR1 is SGHRS and CDR2 is YFSETQ. For the CDR3, the DNA is TGCGCCAGCAGCTCGGGGCCCCGGGGGGCAGATACGCAGTATTTT. It encodes CASSSGPRGADTQYF.

The chain recombines TRBV2 with TRBJ2-7; TRBD1 matches 7 bases. Germline V gene sequence: CDR1 SNHLY, CDR2 FYNNEI. Trimming removed 4 bases from V and 0 bases from J; junction bases left unmatched: 9. The CDR3 loop spans 16 amino acids. The CDR3 region is CASSGFPGQHSYEQYF. CDR3 coding DNA: TGTGCCAGCAGTGGGTTCCCGGGACAGCACTCCTACGAGCAGTACTTC. Full variable domain (rest looked up from reference TRBV2 and TRBJ2-7): EPEVTQTPSHQVTQMGQEVILRCVPISNHLYFYWYRQILGQKVEFLVSFYNNEISEKSEIFDDQFSVERPDGSNFTLKIRSTKLEDSAMYFCASSGFPGQHSYEQYFGPGTRLTVT.

The CDR3: CASSIRGPRDLPSYEQYF. CDR3 DNA: TGTGCCAGTAGTATAAGGGGTCCTAGGGATCTACCGAGCTACGAGCAGTACTTC. The chain combines TRBV19 with TRBJ2-7; tentatively, D is TRBD1 (5 bases). The CDR3 contains 18 residues. The V end was cut by 2 bases, the J end by 3 bases, with 23 bases between. Germline CDR1 reads LNHDA; CDR2 reads SQIVND (reference sequence).

The genes are TRBV21-1 and TRBJ1-1. TRBV21-1 is noted as a pseudogene. The CDR3 runs 11 residues. CDR3 loop: CASSKHPEAFF. Here the CDR3 DNA reads TGTGCCAGCAGTAAGCACCCGGAAGCTTTCTTT.

The sample holds one count of this clone. The chain employs TRBV4-2 and TRBJ1-4; the match to TRBD1 covers 7 bases. Germline V CDR1 and CDR2: LGHNA, YNFKEQ. This CDR3 has 16 residues. V lost 0 bases, J lost 7 bases, and 8 bases stayed unmatched. This CDR3 reads CASSQEPGTVTEKLFF. CDR3 in DNA: TGTGCCAGCAGCCAAGAACCCGGGACAGTTACTGAAAAACTGTTTTTT.

V and J are TRBV19 and TRBJ2-1; tentatively, D is TRBD2 (6 bases). Trimming cost V 5 bases and J 4 bases, with 12 bases left between them. The CDR3 runs 14 residues. Germline V lookup: CDR1 LNHDA, CDR2 SQIVND (reference sequence). The CDR3 DNA sequence: TGTGCCAGTAGTTCGCTAGCGAAATACAATGAGCAGTTCTTC. Residues: CASSSLAKYNEQFF. Using reference TRBV19 and TRBJ2-1 for the parts outside the CDR3, the full variable domain is DGGITQSPKYLFRKEGQNVTLSCEQNLNHDAMYWYRQDPGQGLRLIYYSQIVNDFQKGDIAEGYSVSREKKESFPLTVTSAQKNPTAFYLCASSSLAKYNEQFFGPGTRLTVL.

The V and J genes are TRBV5-6 and TRBJ2-5; D uncertain. V lost 0 bases, J lost 2 bases, and 20 bases lay in between. This CDR3 is 18 amino acids long. CDR1 and CDR2 from the germline V gene are SGHDT and YYEEEE. The CDR3 bases are TGTGCCAGCAGCTTGGCCGCCAGTACCTTTTCCCTTCAAGAGACCCAGTACTTC. Protein product: CASSLAASTFSLQETQYF.